A selection of T cell receptor beta chains follows, all from one sample in a study of T-cell reconstitution after alpha-beta-depleted transplantation in children. TCRdb re-called the PCR reads through MiXCR, storing one row per CDR3 protein. The profile shows hundreds of thousands of distinct CDR3 sequences, 10% to 15% of them singletons. The material was PBMCs, mostly from graft donor cells, obtained 360 days after TCRalphabeta/CD19-depleted stem cell transplant. These receptors were taken from a male patient aged 5 to 17 who had a stem cell transplant for acute myeloid leukemia, so the T cells may come from the graft donor. Both conserved end residues are part of each CDR3. A D gene is named only where the DNA matches it firmly. Clone size is given for some rows only: seen once, a few or many times, or a class if the clone is expanded.

TRBJ2-7 NA NA TRBV28 CASSMILYEQYF TGTGCCAGCAGTATGATACTATACGAGCAGTACTTC
TRBJ2-3 many NA TRBV7-2 CASSLGVGTTDTQYF TGTGCCAGCAGCTTAGGAGTGGGGACGACAGATACGCAGTATTTT
TRBJ2-1 NA NA TRBV29-1 CSVQTRAAYNEQFF TGCAGCGTCCAAACTAGAGCAGCCTACAATGAGCAGTTCTTC
TRBJ2-1 many NA TRBV29-1 CSPDNNEQFF TGCAGCCCAGATAACAATGAGCAGTTCTTC
TRBJ2-1 few TRBD1 TRBV6-1 CASMLDRGRNEQFF TGTGCCAGCATGCTGGACAGGGGGCGGAATGAGCAGTTCTTC
TRBJ2-4 NA TRBD1 TRBV6-2/TRBV6-3 CASSYSRTGAIVKAKNIQYF TGTGCCAGCAGTTACTCGAGGACAGGGGCCATTGTGAAAGCCAAAAACATTCAGTACTTC
TRBJ2-7 NA NA TRBV14 CASSLRAGSGYYEQYF TGTGCCAGCAGCCTCCGAGCGGGCAGCGGATACTACGAGCAGTACTTC
TRBJ1-3 few TRBD1 TRBV5-6 CASSPTGAGNTIYF TGTGCCAGCAGCCCTACAGGGGCTGGAAACACCATATATTTT
TRBJ2-3 many TRBD2 TRBV12-3/TRBV12-4 CASSLSGNSTDTQYF TGTGCCAGCAGCTTGAGCGGGAACTCCACAGATACGCAGTATTTT
TRBJ2-7 few TRBD2 TRBV20-1 CSAQPLAVGYEQYF TGCAGTGCGCAACCACTAGCGGTCGGCTACGAGCAGTACTTC
TRBJ2-1 many TRBD2 TRBV5-1 CASSLGSLAGIADNEQFF TGCGCCAGCAGCTTAGGGTCCCTAGCGGGAATAGCGGACAATGAGCAGTTCTTC
TRBJ1-1 many TRBD1 TRBV12-3/TRBV12-4 CASSFDRQGAFF TGTGCCAGCAGTTTTGATCGACAGGGAGCTTTCTTT
TRBJ1-6 many NA TRBV2 CASSGRGIIFSPLHF TGTGCCAGCAGTGGAAGAGGGATAATTTTCTCACCCCTCCACTTT
TRBJ2-3 NA TRBD2 TRBV20-1 CSALVGSTGSSGRAYSTDTQYF TGCAGTGCATTAGTGGGTTCGACAGGGTCTAGCGGGAGGGCCTATAGCACAGATACGCAGTATTTT
TRBJ1-1 NA NA TRBV9 CASSVGPRALNTEAFF TGTGCCAGCAGCGTAGGGCCCCGGGCCCTGAACACTGAAGCTTTCTTT
TRBJ2-3 many NA TRBV5-1 CASSLTGDTQYF TGTGCCAGCAGTCTTACAGGGGATACGCAGTATTTT
TRBJ2-7 NA NA TRBV12-3/TRBV12-4 CASNPAGLREQYF TGTGCCAGCAACCCCGCAGGTTTGAGGGAGCAGTACTTC
TRBJ2-3 many NA TRBV9 CASSVLDSRGTDTQYF TGTGCCAGCAGCGTTTTGGACAGTCGAGGCACAGATACGCAGTATTTT
TRBJ2-7 few NA TRBV28 CASSPQGGLFPAYEQYF TGTGCCAGCAGTCCCCAAGGGGGACTTTTCCCCGCTTACGAGCAGTACTTC
TRBJ2-7 many TRBD2 TRBV7-8 CASSLWASSGASYEQYF TGTGCCAGCAGCTTATGGGCGTCTAGCGGGGCCTCCTACGAGCAGTACTTC
TRBJ2-1 few TRBD2 TRBV5-1 CASSSGLAGGQLSISYNEQFF TGCGCCAGCAGCTCCGGACTAGCGGGAGGCCAACTTTCAATCTCCTACAATGAGCAGTTCTTC
TRBJ1-1 many NA TRBV11-2 CASSLEHRGLEAFF TGTGCCAGCAGCTTAGAGCATCGGGGGTTAGAAGCTTTCTTT
TRBJ2-7 NA NA TRBV7-2 CASSQGERALRLKQYF TGTGCCAGCAGCCAAGGGGAACGCGCCCTTCGCCTTAAGCAGTACTTC
TRBJ2-1 NA TRBD2 TRBV4-3 CASSQEFFVLGLAGVEQFF TGCGCCAGCAGCCAAGAGTTCTTCGTTCTGGGACTAGCGGGAGTCGAGCAGTTCTTC
TRBJ2-6 many NA TRBV15 CATSTTTVSSGANVLTF TGTGCCACCAGCACGACTACCGTTAGCTCTGGGGCCAACGTCCTGACTTTC
TRBJ2-2 NA TRBD2 TRBV28 CATPASGKTGELFF TGTGCCACCCCGGCTAGCGGGAAAACCGGGGAGCTGTTTTTT
TRBJ2-2 NA NA TRBV5-1 CASSAIGNTGELFF TGCGCCAGCAGCGCCATAGGGAACACCGGGGAGCTGTTTTTT
TRBJ2-1 NA TRBD2 TRBV18 CASSLKTGGYNEQFF TGTGCCAGCTCACTCAAAACGGGGGGCTACAATGAGCAGTTCTTC
TRBJ2-7 NA NA TRBV4-3 CASSQDSSGAYEQYF TGCGCCAGCAGCCAAGATAGCAGTGGGGCCTACGAGCAGTACTTC
TRBJ1-1 many NA TRBV28 CASTRPQVRTEAFF TGTGCCAGCACCCGTCCACAGGTTCGGACTGAAGCTTTCTTT
TRBJ2-7 NA TRBD2 TRBV11-2 CASSRKTSGRAPDYEQYF TGTGCCAGCAGCCGCAAAACTAGCGGGAGGGCTCCGGACTACGAGCAGTACTTC
TRBJ2-7 many TRBD1 TRBV10-3 CAISSPGQGYEQYF TGTGCCATCAGTTCCCCGGGACAGGGCTACGAGCAGTACTTC
TRBJ2-3 many NA TRBV29-1 CSVEASSTDTQYF TGCAGCGTTGAAGCGAGCAGCACAGATACGCAGTATTTT
TRBJ2-1 NA TRBD2 TRBV4-3 CASSQEGLARYNEQFF TGCGCCAGCAGCCAAGAGGGACTAGCGAGATACAATGAGCAGTTCTTC
TRBJ2-2 NA TRBD2 TRBV29-1 CSVAIGTSLSGELFF TGCAGCGTAGCCATCGGGACTAGCTTAAGCGGGGAGCTGTTTTTT
TRBJ2-7 NA NA TRBV19 CASSLETATSYEQYF TGTGCCAGTAGTCTGGAGACAGCTACCTCCTACGAGCAGTACTTC
TRBJ2-2 few NA TRBV28 CASTMWGTANTGELFF TGTGCCAGCACTATGTGGGGGACCGCGAACACCGGGGAGCTGTTTTTT
TRBJ1-2 NA NA TRBV28 CASSFEGGYTF TGTGCCAGCAGTTTTGAGGGAGGCTACACCTTC
TRBJ1-4 many NA TRBV28 CASSMTIDGIGEKLFF TGTGCCAGCAGTATGACTATAGATGGAATAGGTGAAAAACTGTTTTTT
TRBJ2-2 NA TRBD2 TRBV7-3 CASSSPAGGPGELFF TGTGCCAGCAGCTCCCCTGCGGGAGGGCCCGGGGAGCTGTTTTTT
TRBJ2-2 few NA TRBV24-1 CATSIQGWELFF TGTGCCACCAGTATACAGGGTTGGGAGCTGTTTTTT
TRBJ2-1 few NA TRBV4-1 CASSQERGRSNEQFF TGCGCCAGCAGCCAAGAGAGGGGTAGGAGCAATGAGCAGTTCTTC
TRBJ1-5 few NA TRBV28 CASNSRTPQPQHF TGTGCCAGCAATAGCCGCACCCCCCAGCCCCAGCATTTT
TRBJ2-7 many TRBD2 TRBV6-1 CASGTSGPYEQYF TGTGCCAGCGGGACTAGCGGACCCTACGAGCAGTACTTC
TRBJ1-1 many TRBD1 TRBV3-1 CASSYRGMTEAFF TGTGCCAGCAGCTACAGGGGAATGACTGAAGCTTTCTTT
TRBJ2-7 many NA TRBV5-1 CASSSGSQGYEQYF TGCGCCAGCAGCTCCGGATCGCAAGGGTACGAGCAGTACTTC
TRBJ2-2 few NA TRBV7-8 CASNRQAGRGTGELFF TGTGCCAGCAACCGACAGGCAGGGAGGGGCACCGGGGAGCTGTTTTTT
TRBJ2-1 many TRBD2 TRBV20-1 CSARGTSGSTYNEQFF TGCAGTGCTAGAGGGACTAGCGGGAGTACCTACAATGAGCAGTTCTTC
TRBJ2-3 many TRBD2 TRBV14 CASSQIAGGSDTQYF TGTGCCAGCAGCCAAATAGCGGGAGGGTCAGATACGCAGTATTTT
TRBJ2-1 many NA TRBV27 CASSSRQGQFF TGTGCCAGCAGTTCAAGGCAGGGACAGTTCTTC
TRBJ1-1 few TRBD1 TRBV20-1 CSASPMGQVNTEAFF TGCAGTGCTAGTCCCATGGGACAGGTGAACACTGAAGCTTTCTTT
TRBJ2-1 few TRBD2 TRBV7-9 CASSLSVGGYNEQFF TGTGCCAGCAGCTTATCGGTGGGGGGGTACAATGAGCAGTTCTTC